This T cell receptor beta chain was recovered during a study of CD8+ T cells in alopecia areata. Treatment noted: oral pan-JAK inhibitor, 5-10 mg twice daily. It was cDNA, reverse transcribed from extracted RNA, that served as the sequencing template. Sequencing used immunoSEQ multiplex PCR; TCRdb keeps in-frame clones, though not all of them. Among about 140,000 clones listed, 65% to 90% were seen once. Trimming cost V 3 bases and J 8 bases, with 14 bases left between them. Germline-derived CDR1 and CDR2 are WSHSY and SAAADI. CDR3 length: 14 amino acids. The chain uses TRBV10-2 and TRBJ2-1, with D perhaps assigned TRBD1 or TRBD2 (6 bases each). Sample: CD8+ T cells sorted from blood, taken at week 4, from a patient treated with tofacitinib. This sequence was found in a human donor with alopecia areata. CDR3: CASSEWGRGHEQFF. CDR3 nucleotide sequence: TGCGCCAGCAGTGAATGGGGGCGGGGCCATGAGCAGTTCTTC.